The rows below give T cell receptor beta chains drawn from one sample of a study of T cell repertoires in cytomegalovirus infection. MiXCR, applied by TCRdb to the reads, yields one record per CDR3 protein. The table has tens of thousands of distinct CDR3 sequences, about a fifth seen once. Their target antigens are unknown. Sequences were derived from CD8+ T cells from cultured PBMCs, sampled from culture after CMV antigen stimulation. These receptors all stem from a human donor in good health (CMV status not recorded). Some clones in this sample may be carry-over from other donors' samples. Both conserved end residues are part of each CDR3. Each record gives: J gene, D gene, V gene, clone size, CDR3 DNA, CDR3 protein. The D gene is left open where the match is weak. Size values are once, few and many counts, or a class for expanded clones, and some rows have none.

TRBJ2-7	-	TRBV7-9	many	TGTGCCAGCAGCTCGGGCGACGAGCAGTACTTC	CASSSGDEQYF
TRBJ1-4	-	TRBV11-2	many	TGTGCCAGCAGCTTAGAAGGAGGTTCTGCAACTAATGAAAAACTGTTTTTT	CASSLEGGSATNEKLFF
TRBJ1-1	-	TRBV30	-	TGTGCCTGGACGGACGCGGTGAACACTGAAGCTTTCTTT	CAWTDAVNTEAFF
TRBJ1-2	TRBD1	TRBV12-3/TRBV12-4	-	TGTGCCAGCAGGTCTGGGGGACAGGGGGCAGGTGGCTACACCTTC	CASRSGGQGAGGYTF
TRBJ2-7	-	TRBV7-2	many	TGTGCCAGCAGCCCCCGGGGGCTAGCCCACTACGAGCAGTACTTC	CASSPRGLAHYEQYF
TRBJ2-6	TRBD1	TRBV4-2	many	TGTGCCAGCAGCCAAGACTCCAGGGGGCAATACTCTGGGGCCAACGTCCTGACTTTC	CASSQDSRGQYSGANVLTF
TRBJ2-7	TRBD1	TRBV5-6	-	TGTGCCAGCAGCCCCGGGACAGGGAGTCCCTACGAGCAGTACTTC	CASSPGTGSPYEQYF
TRBJ1-1	TRBD1	TRBV6-5	medium-sized	TGTGCCAGCAGCCCGGGACAGGGAGGGAGTCAAGCTTTCTTT	CASSPGQGGSQAFF
TRBJ1-1	-	TRBV6-2/TRBV6-3	few	TGTGCCAGCAGTTACCGCGGGGGCGCGGGGAACAATGAAGCTTTCTTT	CASSYRGGAGNNEAFF
TRBJ2-4	TRBD1	TRBV14	-	TGTGCCAGCAGACCTGGACAGGGGGCAGCCAAAAACATTCAGTACTTC	CASRPGQGAAKNIQYF
TRBJ2-7	-	TRBV6-8	-	TGTGCCAGCAGTTACGAGGCAGGGGGAGGCTACGAGCAGTACTTC	CASSYEAGGGYEQYF
TRBJ1-4	TRBD1	TRBV6-2/TRBV6-3	many	TGTGCCAGCAGTACCCGGGACAGGGCAACTAATGAAAAACTGTTTTTT	CASSTRDRATNEKLFF
TRBJ1-5	TRBD1	TRBV12-3/TRBV12-4	-	TGTGCCAGCAGCCCCAGGGGGGAGATCAATCAGCCCCAGCATTTT	CASSPRGEINQPQHF
TRBJ1-1	-	TRBV7-9	many	TGTGCCAGCACAGGGAACACTGAAGCTTTCTTT	CASTGNTEAFF
TRBJ2-5	-	TRBV12-3/TRBV12-4	few	TGTGCCAGCAGGGCATGGACAGAAGAGACCCAGTACTTC	CASRAWTEETQYF
TRBJ1-1	-	TRBV12-5	-	TGTGCTAGTGGTTTGTCAGAGAACACTGAAGCTTTCTTT	CASGLSENTEAFF
TRBJ1-3	-	TRBV20-1	many	TGCAGTGCTAGAGGGGGCGGACGTGGAAACACCATATATTTT	CSARGGGRGNTIYF
TRBJ2-1	TRBD1	TRBV19	-	TGTGCCAGTAGTAGAGACAGGGGTTCCTACAATGAGCAGTTCTTC	CASSRDRGSYNEQFF
TRBJ2-2	-	TRBV7-8	many	TGTGCCAGCAGCTTCAGTACCGGGGAGCTGTTTTTT	CASSFSTGELFF
TRBJ1-5	TRBD1	TRBV27	few	TGTGCCAGCAGTTCTGCCTTAACAGGGGGGATTGGCAATCAGCCCCAGCATTTT	CASSSALTGGIGNQPQHF
TRBJ2-6	-	TRBV5-4	many	TGTGCCAGCTCTGGGGCCAACGTCCTGACTTTC	CASSGANVLTF
TRBJ2-1	TRBD1	TRBV6-6	-	TGTGCCAGCAGCGAGACAGGGTCCCACAATGAGCAGTTCTTC	CASSETGSHNEQFF
TRBJ2-7	-	TRBV3-1	few	TGTGCCAGCAGCCAAGTGTTCCACGAGCAGTACTTC	CASSQVFHEQYF
TRBJ2-2	-	TRBV24-1	-	TGTGCCACCAGTGACCGGATAGGGTGGGACACCGGGGAGCTGTTTTTT	CATSDRIGWDTGELFF
TRBJ2-7	-	TRBV2	-	TGTGCCACCGCTGAGTCTACGGGAGTAGTCTACGAGCAGTACTTC	CATAESTGVVYEQYF
TRBJ1-2	TRBD1	TRBV27	-	TGTGCCAGCAGCCGGATACGTACGGACAGGAGGCTGGAAGGCTACACCTTC	CASSRIRTDRRLEGYTF
TRBJ2-7	-	TRBV12-3/TRBV12-4	-	TGTGCCAGCACCCGGGGATCCTCCTACGAGCAGTACTTC	CASTRGSSYEQYF
TRBJ1-1	-	TRBV11-2	many	TGTGCCAGCAGTGAGGGGAACACTGAAGCTTTCTTT	CASSEGNTEAFF
TRBJ2-7	-	TRBV12-5	-	TGTGCTAGTGGTTTGGGCGCGAGGGACGAGCAGTACTTC	CASGLGARDEQYF
TRBJ2-7	-	TRBV20-1	-	TGCAGTGCTAGAGATCTGCGGGGAACCTACGAGCAGTACTTC	CSARDLRGTYEQYF
TRBJ2-7	-	TRBV23-1	few	TGCGCCAGCAGTCAATCAACCCCGGAACCGCTCTCCTACGAGCAGTACTTC	CASSQSTPEPLSYEQYF
TRBJ1-1	-	TRBV7-9	many	TGTGCCAGCAGCTCCACCGTAGGGACTGAAGCTTTCTTT	CASSSTVGTEAFF
TRBJ2-7	TRBD1	TRBV14	-	TGTGCCAGCAGCCAAGCATTAGGACAGGGGACCTACGAGCAGTACTTC	CASSQALGQGTYEQYF
TRBJ2-1	-	TRBV30	many	TGTGCCTGGAGCAAAGGGTTATACAATGAGCAGTTCTTC	CAWSKGLYNEQFF
TRBJ2-7	-	TRBV20-1	many	TGCAGTGCTAGACCCCGGGAAACCCCCTACGAGCAGTACTTC	CSARPRETPYEQYF
TRBJ2-1	TRBD2	TRBV7-2	many	TGTGCCAGCAGCCCAGGACTAGCGGGTGCTGAGCAGTTCTTC	CASSPGLAGAEQFF
TRBJ1-1	TRBD1	TRBV7-2	many	TGTGCCAGCAGTCCCCGGGACAGGGGTATGAACACTGAAGCTTTCTTT	CASSPRDRGMNTEAFF
TRBJ2-3	-	TRBV9	-	TGTGCCAGCAGCGTAGGCGGGAGCACAGATACGCAGTATTTT	CASSVGGSTDTQYF
TRBJ1-1	-	TRBV12-5	-	TGTGCTAGTCACCATTTCGTTTCGAACACTGAAGCTTTCTTT	CASHHFVSNTEAFF
TRBJ1-3	-	TRBV12-3/TRBV12-4	few	TGTGCCAGCAGCCCCAGGAGTAGAATTGGAAACACCATATATTTT	CASSPRSRIGNTIYF
TRBJ2-5	TRBD2	TRBV6-1	medium-sized	TGTGCCAGCAGTGAATTAGCTAGCGGGGGCCTAACTCGGGAGACCCAGTACTTC	CASSELASGGLTRETQYF
TRBJ2-7	-	TRBV27	few	TGTGCCAGCAGTTTCCTCGGTAGCTACGAGCAGTACTTC	CASSFLGSYEQYF
TRBJ2-2	TRBD2	TRBV7-6	-	TGTGCCAGCACGCGGGGGGCCGACACCGGGGAGCTGTTTTTT	CASTRGADTGELFF
TRBJ2-7	TRBD1	TRBV4-1	-	TGCGCCAGCAGCCAAGGTCGGACAGGGCCGTACTCCTACGAGCAGTACTTC	CASSQGRTGPYSYEQYF
TRBJ1-1	TRBD1	TRBV7-2	many	TGTGCCAGCAGCTTCGACCCGGACAGGGGTGAAGCTTTCTTT	CASSFDPDRGEAFF
TRBJ1-6	TRBD1	TRBV6-2/TRBV6-3	many	TGTGCCAGCAACACCCCAGGGACAGTTAATTCACCCCTCCACTTT	CASNTPGTVNSPLHF
TRBJ1-1	-	TRBV5-6	-	TGTGCCAGCAGCTTGGGCGCGGTTAGCATATCCACTGAAGCTTTCTTT	CASSLGAVSISTEAFF
TRBJ2-7	TRBD2	TRBV20-1	-	TGCAGTGCTAGGACTAGCGGGGGCTCCTACGAGCAGTACTTC	CSARTSGGSYEQYF
TRBJ2-7	-	TRBV19	few	TGTGCCAGTAGTGGATCCTACGAGCAGTACTTC	CASSGSYEQYF
TRBJ2-5	-	TRBV2	few	TGTGCCAGCAGTGATAGTGGAGAAGAGACCCAGTACTTC	CASSDSGEETQYF
TRBJ1-1	-	TRBV29-1	-	TGCAGCGTTGAAGATTCCCAGGGAAACACTGAAGCTTTCTTT	CSVEDSQGNTEAFF
TRBJ2-3	-	TRBV12-3/TRBV12-4	few	TGTGCCAGCAGCCCCGGGTTGTCAAGCACAGATACGCAGTATTTT	CASSPGLSSTDTQYF
TRBJ2-3	-	TRBV4-1	few	TGCGCCAGCAGCCAAGGAGTTGAGGGTACGCAGTATTTT	CASSQGVEGTQYF
TRBJ2-5	-	TRBV7-6	many	TGTGCCAGCAGCCCCGAGGATGACCAAGAGACCCAGTACTTC	CASSPEDDQETQYF